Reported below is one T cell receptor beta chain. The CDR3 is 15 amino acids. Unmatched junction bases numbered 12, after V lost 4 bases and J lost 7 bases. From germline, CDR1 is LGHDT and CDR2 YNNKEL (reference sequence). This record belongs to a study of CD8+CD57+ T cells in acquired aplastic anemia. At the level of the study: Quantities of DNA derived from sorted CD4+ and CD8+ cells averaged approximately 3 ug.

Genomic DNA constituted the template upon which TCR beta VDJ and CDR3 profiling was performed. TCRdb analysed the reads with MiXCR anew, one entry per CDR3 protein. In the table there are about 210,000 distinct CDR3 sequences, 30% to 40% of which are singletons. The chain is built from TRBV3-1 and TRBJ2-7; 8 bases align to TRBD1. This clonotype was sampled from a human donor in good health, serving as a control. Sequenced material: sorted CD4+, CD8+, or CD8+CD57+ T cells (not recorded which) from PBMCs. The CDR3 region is CASSPNWGQDLEQYF. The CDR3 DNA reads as TGTGCCAGCAGCCCTAACTGGGGACAGGACTTAGAGCAGTACTTC.